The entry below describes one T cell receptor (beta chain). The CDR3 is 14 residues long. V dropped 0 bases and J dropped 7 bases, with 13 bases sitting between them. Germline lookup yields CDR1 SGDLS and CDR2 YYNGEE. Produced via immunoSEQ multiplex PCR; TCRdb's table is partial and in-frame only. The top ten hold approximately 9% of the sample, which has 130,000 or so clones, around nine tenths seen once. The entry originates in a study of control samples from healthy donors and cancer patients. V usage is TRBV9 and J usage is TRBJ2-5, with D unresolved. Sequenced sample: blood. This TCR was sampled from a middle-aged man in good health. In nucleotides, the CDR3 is TGTGCCAGCAGCGTAGCTCTGTCCCCGGTGACCCAGTACTTC. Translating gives CASSVALSPVTQYF. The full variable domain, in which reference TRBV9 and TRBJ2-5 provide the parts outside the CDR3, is DSGVTQTPKHLITATGQRVTLRCSPRSGDLSVYWYQQSLDQGLQFLIQYYNGEERAKGNILERFSAQQFPDLHSELNLSSLELGDSALYFCASSVALSPVTQYFGPGTRLLVL.